Below, 20 T cell receptor beta chains from the same sample are listed, as sequenced in a study of T cells in localized non-small cell lung cancer. Method: immunoSEQ multiplex PCR; TCRdb's copy keeps in-frame clones and lacks some. Of about 60,000 clones in the sample, roughly 88% were seen once. Sequencing was performed on peripheral blood, taken before any cancer treatment. These receptors were collected from a woman aged 35-70 years with stage I lung adenocarcinoma.

This clone was seen once. The chain recombines TRBV6-5 with TRBJ2-4, with D hard to call. Germline V gene lookup returns CDR1 MNHEY and CDR2 SVGAGI. The CDR3 is 14 residues long. Trimming removed 5 bases from V and 1 base from J, with 9 bases in between. CDR3 loop: CASSLDTAKNIQYF. CDR3 bases: TGTGCCAGCAGTCTAGACACGGCCAAAAACATTCAGTACTTC.

This chain connects TRBV5-4 to TRBJ2-3; possibly TRBD1 for D (5 bases). V lost 2 bases to trimming and J lost 0 bases, with 10 bases between them. The CDR3 loop spans 15 amino acids. CDR1 is SGHNT, CDR2 YYREEE, per germline (reference sequence). In DNA form, the CDR3 reads TGTGCCAGCAGCTTTAGTAGGGGAAGCACAGATACGCAGTATTTT. It specifies CASSFSRGSTDTQYF.

The V gene is TRBV19, the J gene TRBJ1-2, with TRBD1 as a possible D gene (6 bases). V was pared by 4 bases and J by 6 bases, with 18 bases between. The CDR3 contains 15 residues. Germline V lookup: CDR1 LNHDA, CDR2 SQIVND (reference sequence). CDR3 DNA sequence: TGTGCCAGTAGTACCCAAATACAGGGCTCAGATGGCTACACCTTC. This translates into CASSTQIQGSDGYTF.

This clone was picked up one time. The chain carries TRBV9 and TRBJ2-5, with 13 bases fitting TRBD2. There are 17 residues in the CDR3. Germline V gene data show CDR1 as SGDLS and CDR2 as YYNGEE. Germline trimming cut 0 bases from V and 7 bases from J; bases unmatched to any gene: 9. The DNA of the CDR3 is TGTGCCAGCAGCGTAGAAGGACTAGCGGGAGTTCTTGGGACCCAGTACTTC. It yields the protein CASSVEGLAGVLGTQYF. Full variable domain (remainder filled in from reference TRBV9 and TRBJ2-5): DSGVTQTPKHLITATGQRVTLRCSPRSGDLSVYWYQQSLDQGLQFLIQYYNGEERAKGNILERFSAQQFPDLHSELNLSSLELGDSALYFCASSVEGLAGVLGTQYFGPGTRLLVL.

V is TRBV10-3 and J is TRBJ2-7, with D perhaps matching TRBD1 or TRBD2 (5 bases each). The V and J ends lost 7 bases and 3 bases respectively, with 19 bases between them. This CDR3 contains 15 residues. From germline, CDR1 is ENHRY and CDR2 SYGVKD. The CDR3 DNA reads TGTGCCATCAAGCCCGAACACAGGACTCGCTACGAGCAGTACTTC. Protein sequence: CAIKPEHRTRYEQYF.

This chain joins TRBV5-6 and TRBJ2-1; D is perhaps TRBD1 or TRBD2 (5 bases each). This CDR3 contains 16 residues. Trimming shortened V by 1 base and J by 4 bases, and 15 bases separated the two germline ends. Germline lookup yields CDR1 SGHDT and CDR2 YYEEEE. The CDR3 reads CASSLLQTEGYNEQFF. The CDR3 DNA reads TGTGCCAGCAGCTTGTTACAGACAGAGGGATACAATGAGCAGTTCTTC.

V is TRBV11-2 and J is TRBJ1-2; D is possibly TRBD1 (6 bases). The CDR3 spans 13 residues. CDR1 and CDR2 (germline): SGHAT, FQNNGV. Trimming stripped 0 bases from V and 8 bases from J, with 10 bases between. The CDR3 spells CASSLEGGAGYTF. The CDR3 DNA sequence: TGTGCCAGCAGCTTAGAGGGGGGCGCGGGCTACACCTTC.

CDR3 region: CSAFVGQGTSNQPQHF. Here the CDR3 DNA reads TGCAGCGCCTTTGTAGGACAGGGCACCAGCAATCAGCCCCAGCATTTT. The V gene is TRBV29-1, the J gene TRBJ1-5, with 8 bases matching TRBD1. Per germline, CDR1 SQVTM and CDR2 ANQGSEA. V was clipped by 7 bases and J by 1 base; unmatched bases: 12. The CDR3 length is 16 residues.

The chain recombines TRBV28 with TRBJ1-1, with no clear D. The germline V and J ends were trimmed by 3 bases and 0 bases, with 11 bases remaining between them. Germline CDR1 is MDHEN and CDR2 is SYDVKM. The CDR3 has 15 residues. This chain's CDR3 is CASSFPSSMNTEAFF. CDR3 nucleotide sequence: TGTGCCAGCAGTTTCCCATCGAGCATGAACACTGAAGCTTTCTTT. Combining the CDR3 with reference TRBV28 and TRBJ1-1 gives the whole variable domain DVKVTQSSRYLVKRTGEKVFLECVQDMDHENMFWYRQDPGLGLRLIYFSYDVKMKEKGDIPEGYSVSREKKERFSLILESASTNQTSMYLCASSFPSSMNTEAFFGQGTRLTVV.

The chain carries TRBV5-5 and TRBJ2-7; D uncertain. Per germline, CDR1 SGHKS and CDR2 YYEKEE (reference sequence). The CDR3 runs to 11 residues. V lost 2 bases and J 7 bases, leaving 7 bases between the germline ends. The CDR3 reads CASSLNSEQYF. The CDR3 coding sequence is TGTGCCAGCAGCTTAAACTCGGAGCAGTACTTC.

This clone appeared once. CDR3 sequence: CASSAREVSYEQYF. The CDR3 DNA reads as TGTGCCAGCAGTGCCCGGGAGGTCTCCTACGAGCAGTACTTC. V usage is TRBV2 and J usage is TRBJ2-7; 7 bases line up with TRBD2. The V and J ends lost 4 bases and 0 bases, in that order; junction bases with no gene match: 3. The germline V gene encodes CDR1 SNHLY and CDR2 FYNNEI. CDR3 length: 14 residues.

This rearrangement joins TRBV5-6 to TRBJ1-4; D gene uncertain. Germline CDR1 and CDR2: SGHDT and YYEEEE. V lost 1 base to trimming and J lost 9 bases, with 13 bases between them. This CDR3 comprises 14 residues. DNA for the CDR3: TGTGCCAGCAGCTTGAGGGCAGCGTCGAAAAAACTGTTTTTT. Protein: CASSLRAASKKLFF. Full variable domain (rest looked up from reference TRBV5-6 and TRBJ1-4): DAGVTQSPTHLIKTRGQQVTLRCSPKSGHDTVSWYQQALGQGPQFIFQYYEEEERQRGNFPDRFSGHQFPNYSSELNVNALLLGDSALYLCASSLRAASKKLFFGSGTQLSVL.

The J gene is TRBJ1-1, the V gene TRBV18; 9 nucleotides match TRBD1. This CDR3 is 17 amino acids long. CDR1 and CDR2 (germline): KGHSH, LQKENI. J lost 2 bases, V lost 3 bases, and 10 bases had no gene match. CDR3 coding DNA: TGTGCCAGCTCACCCTACACAGGACAGGGGATCAACACTGAAGCTTTCTTT. The encoded protein is CASSPYTGQGINTEAFF.

The chain couples TRBV27 to TRBJ2-2, with 7 bases identical to TRBD2. Germline V gene sequence: CDR1 MNHEY, CDR2 SMNVEV (reference sequence). V gave up 6 bases and J gave up 0 bases; unmatched junction bases: 10. This CDR3 contains 17 residues. The CDR3 sequence is CASRNLASGANTGELFF. The DNA of the CDR3 is TGTGCCAGCAGAAATCTAGCGAGCGGGGCGAACACCGGGGAGCTGTTTTTT.

V and J are TRBV10-3 and TRBJ1-1; TRBD1 agrees at 8 bases. The CDR3 extends over 15 amino acids. The V gene end was trimmed by 2 bases and the J gene end by 0 bases; junction bases not matched to a gene: 2. CDR1 is ENHRY and CDR2 is SYGVKD in the germline V gene. In nucleotides, the CDR3 is TGTGCCATCAGTGAGAGGACAGGGCTGAACACTGAAGCTTTCTTT. The encoded protein is CAISERTGLNTEAFF.

J is TRBJ1-5 and V is TRBV2, with TRBD1 as a possible D gene (5 bases). With 2 bases removed from V and 1 base from J, the gap between germline ends came to 9 bases. CDR1 and CDR2 (germline): SNHLY, FYNNEI. CDR3 size: 15 residues. The CDR3, as DNA: TGTGCCAGCAGTGAACAGGGAATAAGCAATCAGCCCCAGCATTTT. This translates into CASSEQGISNQPQHF.

The rearrangement joins TRBV27 to TRBJ1-2; D is undetermined. Per germline, CDR1 MNHEY and CDR2 SMNVEV (reference sequence). Trimming stripped 6 bases from V and 4 bases from J, with 15 bases between. The CDR3 has 14 residues. CDR3 DNA sequence: TGTGCCAGCAGCCAAGCCAGTGTGGCCTATGGCTACACCTTC. Translating it yields CASSQASVAYGYTF.

The chain couples TRBV5-6 to TRBJ1-1, with D tentatively TRBD1 (5 bases). CDR1 and CDR2 from the germline V gene are SGHDT and YYEEEE. This CDR3 spans 14 amino acids. Deletions cut 2 bases from V and 3 bases from J, with 11 bases between. The CDR3 DNA reads as TGTGCCAGCAGCTTCAGGGCCGGGGACACTGAAGCTTTCTTT. It yields the protein CASSFRAGDTEAFF. Full variable domain (missing parts from reference TRBV5-6 and TRBJ1-1): DAGVTQSPTHLIKTRGQQVTLRCSPKSGHDTVSWYQQALGQGPQFIFQYYEEEERQRGNFPDRFSGHQFPNYSSELNVNALLLGDSALYLCASSFRAGDTEAFFGQGTRLTVV.

This clone is a singleton in its sample. The chain uses TRBV27 and TRBJ1-1; D is undetermined. The CDR3 runs 13 residues. Germline V gene sequence: CDR1 MNHEY, CDR2 SMNVEV (reference sequence). V lost 4 bases and J 7 bases, leaving 13 bases between the germline ends. The CDR3 sequence is CASSSQIDFEAFF. The DNA for the CDR3 is TGTGCCAGCAGTTCACAAATCGACTTTGAAGCTTTCTTT.

The chain combines TRBV7-6 with TRBJ1-1, with D unresolved. Germline CDR1 is SGHVS and CDR2 is FNYEAQ. The CDR3 totals 13 residues. Trimming shortened V by 3 bases and J by 1 base, and 6 bases separated the two germline ends. CDR3 coding DNA: TGTGCCAGCAGCTTTTCGGCGAACACTGAAGCTTTCTTT. It specifies CASSFSANTEAFF.